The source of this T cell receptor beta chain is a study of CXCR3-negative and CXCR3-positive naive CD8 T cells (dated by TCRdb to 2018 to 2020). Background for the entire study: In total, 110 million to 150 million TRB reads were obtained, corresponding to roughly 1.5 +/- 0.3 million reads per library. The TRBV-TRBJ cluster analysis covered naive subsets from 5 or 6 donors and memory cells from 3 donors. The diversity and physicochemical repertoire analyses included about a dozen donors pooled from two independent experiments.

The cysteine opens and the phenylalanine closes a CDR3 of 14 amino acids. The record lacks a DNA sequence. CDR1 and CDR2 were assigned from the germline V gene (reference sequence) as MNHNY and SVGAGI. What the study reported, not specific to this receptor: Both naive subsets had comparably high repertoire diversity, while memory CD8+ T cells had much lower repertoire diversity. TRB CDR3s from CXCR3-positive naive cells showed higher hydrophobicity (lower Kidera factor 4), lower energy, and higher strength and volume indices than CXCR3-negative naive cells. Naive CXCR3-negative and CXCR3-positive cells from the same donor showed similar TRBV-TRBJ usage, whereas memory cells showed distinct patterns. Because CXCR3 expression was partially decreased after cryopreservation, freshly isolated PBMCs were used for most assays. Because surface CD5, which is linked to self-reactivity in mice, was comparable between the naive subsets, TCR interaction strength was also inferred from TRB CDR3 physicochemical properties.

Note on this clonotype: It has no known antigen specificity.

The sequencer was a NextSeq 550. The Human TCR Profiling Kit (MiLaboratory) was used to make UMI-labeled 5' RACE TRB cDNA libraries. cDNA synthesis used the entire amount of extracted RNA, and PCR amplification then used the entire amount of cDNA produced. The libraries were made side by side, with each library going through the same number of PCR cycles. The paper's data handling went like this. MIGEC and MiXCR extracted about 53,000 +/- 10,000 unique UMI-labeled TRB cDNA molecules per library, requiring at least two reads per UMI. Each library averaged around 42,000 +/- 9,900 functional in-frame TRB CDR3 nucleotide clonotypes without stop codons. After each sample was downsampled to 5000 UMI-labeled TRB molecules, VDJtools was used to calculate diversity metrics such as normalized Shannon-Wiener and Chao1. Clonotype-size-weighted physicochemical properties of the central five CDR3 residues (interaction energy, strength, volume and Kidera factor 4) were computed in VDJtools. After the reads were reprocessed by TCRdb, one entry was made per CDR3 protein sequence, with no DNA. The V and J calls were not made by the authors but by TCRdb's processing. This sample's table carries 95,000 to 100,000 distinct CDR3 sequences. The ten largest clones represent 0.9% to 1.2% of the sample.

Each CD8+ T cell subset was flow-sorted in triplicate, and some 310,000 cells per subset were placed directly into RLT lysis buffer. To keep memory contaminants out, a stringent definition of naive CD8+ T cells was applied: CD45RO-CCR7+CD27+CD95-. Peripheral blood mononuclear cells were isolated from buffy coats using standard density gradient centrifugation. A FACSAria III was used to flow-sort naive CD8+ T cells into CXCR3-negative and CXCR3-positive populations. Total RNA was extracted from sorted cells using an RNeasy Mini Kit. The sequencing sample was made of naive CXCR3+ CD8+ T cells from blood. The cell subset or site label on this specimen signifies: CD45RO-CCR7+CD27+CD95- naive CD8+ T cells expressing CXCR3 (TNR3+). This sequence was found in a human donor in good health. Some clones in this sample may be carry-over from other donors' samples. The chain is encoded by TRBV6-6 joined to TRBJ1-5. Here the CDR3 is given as CASSYSYNNQPQHF.